This T cell receptor beta chain was observed in a study of shared clonotypes between healthy human individuals. Using immunoSEQ multiplex PCR, the repertoire was profiled, and TCRdb retains in-frame clones only, with some absent. The repertoire includes approximately 1.9 million clones, around 93% of them detected once, and about 1.7% sits in the top ten. Naive CD8 cells were CD45RO-negative, positively selected for CCR7, excluding terminally differentiated effector memory CD45RA+ cells. Germline V gene lookup returns CDR1 ENHRY and CDR2 SYGVKD. This CDR3 is 17 amino acids long. V lost 3 bases and J lost 4; bases outside the gene matches: 10.

This chain uses TRBV10-3 with TRBJ2-3; 10 nucleotides line up with TRBD2. Sequencing was carried out using naive CD8+ T cells from PBMCs. The receptor's source is a man aged 18 to 30 in good health. Some clones in this sample may be carry-over from other donors' samples. This chain's CDR3 is CAISDLDGAGGADTQYF. The CDR3 DNA sequence: TGTGCCATCAGTGACCTCGATGGAGCGGGAGGGGCAGATACGCAGTATTTT.